A selection of T cell receptor beta chains follows, all from one sample in a study of Ad26.COV2.S vaccination and SARS-CoV-2 variants. Using immunoSEQ multiplex PCR, the repertoire was profiled, and TCRdb retains in-frame clones only, with some absent. Of about 250,000 clones detected, around nine tenths appear once; the ten largest clones hold just under 3%. Here the sequenced sample was peripheral blood, taken in a trial of Ad26.COV2.S vaccine versus placebo. The receptors stem from a person aged 18-60 years who received the Ad26.COV2.S COVID-19 vaccine or a placebo. The CDR3 runs from the conserved cysteine through the conserved F or W. The D gene is left open where the match is weak. Clone size is not always given. Where it is, it says once, few, many or a class for expanded clones.

V gene	CDR3 length	D gene	clone size	J gene	CDR3 protein	CDR3 DNA
TRBV9	15	TRBD2	few	TRBJ2-1	CASSSGSLSGSEQFF	TGTGCCAGCAGCTCGGGATCCCTAAGCGGGAGTGAGCAGTTCTTC
TRBV12-3/TRBV12-4	13	-	-	TRBJ1-5	CASSGSGDQPQHF	TGTGCCAGCAGTGGATCAGGGGATCAGCCCCAGCATTTT
TRBV19	14	-	-	TRBJ2-4	CASSFSKAKNIQYF	TGTGCCAGTAGTTTCAGTAAAGCCAAAAACATTCAGTACTTC
TRBV9	12	-	-	TRBJ1-2	CASSVDKYGYTF	TGTGCCAGCAGCGTAGACAAGTATGGCTACACCTTC
TRBV5-4	12	-	-	TRBJ2-7	CASSLDTYEQYF	TGTGCCAGCAGCTTGGATACCTACGAGCAGTACTTC
TRBV5-6	14	-	-	TRBJ2-7	CASSLEAGSYEQYF	TGTGCCAGCAGCTTGGAGGCAGGGAGCTACGAGCAGTACTTC
TRBV4-3	14	-	-	TRBJ1-2	CASSQDPGMGGYTF	TGCGCCAGCAGCCAAGATCCTGGGATGGGGGGCTACACCTTC
TRBV7-3	14	-	-	TRBJ1-1	CAGSLTGSSTEAFF	TGTGCCGGCAGCTTAACAGGGTCTTCCACTGAAGCTTTCTTT
TRBV4-2	16	-	-	TRBJ1-6	CASSQDEGPTYSPLHF	TGTGCCAGCAGCCAAGATGAGGGGCCCACGTATTCACCCCTCCACTTT
TRBV5-6	14	-	-	TRBJ2-3	CASSLANPTDTQYF	TGTGCCAGCAGCTTGGCCAACCCCACAGATACGCAGTATTTT
TRBV5-4	13	-	-	TRBJ2-1	CASSLGDRIEQFF	TGTGCCAGCAGCTTGGGCGACAGGATAGAGCAGTTCTTC
TRBV19	15	-	once	TRBJ1-5	CASSPWTGSNQPQHF	TGTGCCAGTAGTCCCTGGACGGGTAGCAATCAGCCCCAGCATTTT
TRBV7-2	11	TRBD1	once	TRBJ1-1	CAGQGYTEAFF	TGTGCCGGACAGGGCTACACTGAAGCTTTCTTT
TRBV5-4	15	-	-	TRBJ1-6	CASSLESSYNSPLHF	TGTGCCAGCAGCTTGGAGAGCTCCTATAATTCACCCCTCCACTTT
TRBV30	15	-	-	TRBJ2-5	CAWSVGPREPETQYF	TGTGCCTGGAGTGTGGGGCCCAGGGAGCCAGAGACCCAGTACTTC
TRBV7-2	16	-	once	TRBJ1-6	CASSQRAGRPGGPLHF	TGTGCCAGCAGCCAAAGGGCAGGTCGACCGGGGGGACCCCTCCACTTT
TRBV19	14	-	-	TRBJ2-2	CASSNRWNTGELFF	TGTGCCAGTAGTAACAGATGGAACACCGGGGAGCTGTTTTTT
TRBV5-1	15	TRBD2	-	TRBJ2-5	CASRVLAGVEETQYF	TGCGCCAGCAGGGTCCTGGCGGGAGTGGAAGAGACCCAGTACTTC
TRBV19	10	-	-	TRBJ1-1	CASSRGRAFF	TGTGCCAGTAGTAGGGGAAGAGCTTTCTTT
TRBV7-8	15	-	-	TRBJ1-3	CASTPMRLGGNTIYF	TGTGCCAGCACTCCTATGCGGCTGGGTGGAAACACCATATATTTT
TRBV27	17	TRBD2	-	TRBJ2-3	CASTRVPGGGNTDTQYF	TGTGCCAGCACCAGGGTCCCGGGGGGGGGCAACACAGATACGCAGTATTTT
TRBV7-9	15	-	-	TRBJ2-5	CASSFQGSVQETQYF	TGTGCCAGCAGCTTCCAGGGGTCGGTCCAGGAGACCCAGTACTTC
TRBV4-2	13	-	-	TRBJ1-5	CASSQEPDQPQHF	TGTGCCAGCAGCCAGGAACCCGACCAGCCCCAGCATTTT
TRBV5-1	14	-	-	TRBJ2-5	CASSDGLRRETQYF	TGCGCCAGCAGCGACGGGTTGAGACGAGAGACCCAGTACTTC
TRBV7-9	14	-	-	TRBJ1-6	CASGGGQTNSPLHF	TGTGCCAGCGGGGGAGGACAGACTAATTCACCCCTCCACTTT
TRBV14	14	-	-	TRBJ1-2	CASSRNEGTYGYTF	TGTGCCAGCAGCCGAAATGAGGGAACCTATGGCTACACCTTC
TRBV5-4	18	-	-	TRBJ1-4	CASSPRAGSGATNEKLFF	TGTGCCAGCAGCCCGAGGGCGGGATCGGGTGCAACTAATGAAAAACTGTTTTTT
TRBV9	16	-	-	TRBJ2-3	CASSLGGSGGTDTQYF	TGTGCCAGCAGTTTAGGGGGAAGCGGGGGCACAGATACGCAGTATTTT
TRBV7-3	15	-	-	TRBJ2-2	CASSEGPAGTGELFF	TGTGCCAGCTCTGAGGGACCGGCGGGGACCGGGGAGCTGTTTTTT
TRBV10-3	15	-	-	TRBJ2-1	CAISKGQNLVYEQFF	TGTGCCATCAGTAAAGGTCAGAATTTGGTTTATGAGCAGTTCTTC
TRBV6-6	15	TRBD2	once	TRBJ2-3	CASRGLAGLTDTQYF	TGTGCCAGCAGGGGACTAGCGGGACTCACAGATACGCAGTATTTT
TRBV4-3	16	-	-	TRBJ2-3	CASSQDNLDSTDTQYF	TGCGCCAGCAGCCAAGATAACCTAGATAGCACAGATACGCAGTATTTT
TRBV27	13	-	-	TRBJ2-5	CASSSLLEETQYF	TGTGCCAGCAGTTCGTTACTGGAAGAGACCCAGTACTTC
TRBV9	15	-	-	TRBJ1-1	CASSVDVGGNTEAFF	TGTGCCAGCAGCGTAGACGTCGGAGGGAACACTGAAGCTTTCTTT
TRBV7-9	15	-	-	TRBJ2-1	CASRDSLNYYNEQFF	TGTGCCAGCCGTGACAGTTTGAATTACTACAATGAGCAGTTCTTC
TRBV11-2	17	TRBD2	-	TRBJ2-1	CASSSYGGGGSTNEQFF	TGTGCCAGCAGCTCCTACGGGGGGGGAGGGAGTACGAATGAGCAGTTCTTC
TRBV5-1	14	TRBD1	-	TRBJ2-7	CASSARQGSIEQYF	TGCGCCAGCAGCGCACGACAGGGGTCGATCGAGCAGTACTTC
TRBV12-3/TRBV12-4	13	-	-	TRBJ1-6	CASRLAVHRDIIF	TGTGCCAGCAGACTGGCTGTGCACCGGGATATAATCTTT
TRBV4-2	13	-	-	TRBJ2-3	CASSHDNTDTQYF	TGTGCCAGCAGCCATGATAACACAGATACGCAGTATTTT
TRBV7-8	16	-	once	TRBJ1-1	CASTPRVGVLNTEAFF	TGTGCCAGCACCCCCAGGGTAGGGGTTCTGAACACTGAAGCTTTCTTT